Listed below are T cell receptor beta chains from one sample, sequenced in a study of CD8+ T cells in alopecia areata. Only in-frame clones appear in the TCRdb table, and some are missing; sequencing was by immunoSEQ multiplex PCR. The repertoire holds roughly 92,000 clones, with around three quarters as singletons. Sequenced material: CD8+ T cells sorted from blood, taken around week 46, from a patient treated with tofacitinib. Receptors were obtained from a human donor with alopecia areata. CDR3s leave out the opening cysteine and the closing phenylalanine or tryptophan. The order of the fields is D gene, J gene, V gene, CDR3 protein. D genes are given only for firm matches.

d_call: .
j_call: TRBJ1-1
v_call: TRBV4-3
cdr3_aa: ASSQEQGDPSA

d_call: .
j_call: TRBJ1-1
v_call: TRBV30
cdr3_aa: AWSVGENTEAF

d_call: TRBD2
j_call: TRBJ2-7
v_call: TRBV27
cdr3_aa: ASGGRGHEQY

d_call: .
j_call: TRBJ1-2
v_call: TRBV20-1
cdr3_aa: SASYGYT

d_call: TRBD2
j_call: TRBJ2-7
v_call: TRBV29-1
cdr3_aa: SGRTGLGSEQY

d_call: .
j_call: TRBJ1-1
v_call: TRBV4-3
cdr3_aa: ASSQDRILAF

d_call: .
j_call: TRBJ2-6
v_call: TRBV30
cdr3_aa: AWNPGANVLT

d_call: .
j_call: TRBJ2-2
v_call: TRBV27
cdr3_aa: ASSSVRAAEVSNTGELF

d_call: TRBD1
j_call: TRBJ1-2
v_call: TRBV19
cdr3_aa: ASTLHRQGYGYT

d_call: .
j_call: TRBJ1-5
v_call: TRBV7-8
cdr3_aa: ASSRRSEPQH

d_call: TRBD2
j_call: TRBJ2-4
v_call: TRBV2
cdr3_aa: ASRAIAGEDIQY

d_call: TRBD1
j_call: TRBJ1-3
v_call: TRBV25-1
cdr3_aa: ASSEARGSGNTIY

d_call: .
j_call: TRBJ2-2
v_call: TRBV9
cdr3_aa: ASSVAGTGELF

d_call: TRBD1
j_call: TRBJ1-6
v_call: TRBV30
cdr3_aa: ACRRAQGNSPLH

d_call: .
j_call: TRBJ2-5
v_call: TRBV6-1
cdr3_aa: ASSEYVGGGSETQY

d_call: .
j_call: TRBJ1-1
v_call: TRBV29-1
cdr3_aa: SVEASGTEAF

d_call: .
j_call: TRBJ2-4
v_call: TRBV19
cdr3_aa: ASKEGNSLAKNIQY

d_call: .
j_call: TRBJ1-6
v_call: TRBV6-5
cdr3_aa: ASSYSQGSPLH

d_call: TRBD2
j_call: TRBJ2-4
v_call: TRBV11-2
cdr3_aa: ASSHTSGGLGDIQY

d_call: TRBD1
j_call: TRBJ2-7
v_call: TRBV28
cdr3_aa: ASSSLRDRGHEQY

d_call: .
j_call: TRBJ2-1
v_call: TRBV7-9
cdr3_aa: ASSFNPASDLGEQF

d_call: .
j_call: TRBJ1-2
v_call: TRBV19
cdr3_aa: ASMGGYT

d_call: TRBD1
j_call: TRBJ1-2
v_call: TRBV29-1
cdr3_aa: SDRGTGGSYGYT

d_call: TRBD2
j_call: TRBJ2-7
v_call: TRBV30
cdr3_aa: AWSKPTSGGGDEQY

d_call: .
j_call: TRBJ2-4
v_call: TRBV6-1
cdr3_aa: ASSELGHQRAKNIQY

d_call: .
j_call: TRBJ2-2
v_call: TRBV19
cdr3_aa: ASSSRAGDTGELF

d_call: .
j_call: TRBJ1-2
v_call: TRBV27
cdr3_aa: ASSLSPIYGYT

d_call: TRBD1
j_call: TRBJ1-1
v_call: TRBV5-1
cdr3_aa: ASSHSTGGREAF

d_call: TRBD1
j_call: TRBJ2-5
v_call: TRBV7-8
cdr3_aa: ATRTGTGESETQY

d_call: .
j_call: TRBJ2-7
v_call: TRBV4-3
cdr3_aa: ASSQDRSYEQY

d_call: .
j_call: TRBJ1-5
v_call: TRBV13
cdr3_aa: ASSSRNQPQH

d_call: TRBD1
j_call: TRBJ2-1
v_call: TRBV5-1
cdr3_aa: ASSSDKTGGPSNEQF

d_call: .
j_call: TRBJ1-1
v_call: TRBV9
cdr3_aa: ASSGAQNTEAF

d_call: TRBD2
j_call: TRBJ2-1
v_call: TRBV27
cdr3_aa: ASSPLADGYNEQF

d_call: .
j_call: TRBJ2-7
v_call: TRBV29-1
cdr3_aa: SVRTGQSYEQY

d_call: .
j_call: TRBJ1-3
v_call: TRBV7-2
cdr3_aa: ASSLDGNTIY

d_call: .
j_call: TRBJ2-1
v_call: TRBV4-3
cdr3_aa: ASSLSSVGRDEQF